This T cell receptor beta chain comes out of a study of PD-L1 blockade in urothelial cancer. Spiked synthetic TCR analogs estimated absolute template abundance per PCR. The method was immunoSEQ multiplex PCR; TCRdb's version includes in-frame clones alone and lacks a portion of them. The sample shows under 70,000 clones, about 81% of them seen only once. Sample time point: pretreatment peripheral blood. Per-patient samples, pretreatment and on-treatment, numbered 1 to 8. Study-level findings and limits: Patients who had durable benefit saw their tumor-associated blood clones expand more at 3 weeks.

With regard to this clone: Antigen: not known.

Germline V gene data show CDR1 as SGDLS and CDR2 as YYNGEE. V was clipped by 3 bases and J by 2 bases; unmatched bases: 7. The CDR3 has 15 amino acids. This receptor was obtained from a man aged 65 to 79 with urothelial cancer. The chain links TRBV9 to TRBJ1-2; 7 positions agree with TRBD1. The sequenced sample was PBMCs, obtained around atezolizumab (anti-PD-L1) treatment. The CDR3 reads CASSGRDSPNYGYTF. As DNA, the CDR3 is TGTGCCAGCAGCGGAAGGGACAGCCCAAACTATGGCTACACCTTC.